The 13 T cell receptor beta chains below come from one sample, sequenced in a study of glioma-infiltrating T cells. Using RNA template, CDR3s of TCR alpha and beta were amplified with iRepertoire arm-PCR. TCRdb itself ran the multiplex PCR reads through MiXCR, one entry per CDR3 protein. The sample includes over 120,000 distinct CDR3 sequences, roughly 43% of them seen just once. Sequencing used glioma tissue, nonneoplastic brain tissue, or PBMCs (not recorded which). The receptors were sampled from a human donor with low-grade glioma or glioblastoma, undergoing nonglioma brain surgery, or in good health (not recorded which).

This chain connects TRBV6-1 to TRBJ1-1; perhaps TRBD1 as D (6 bases). The V and J ends lost 7 bases and 2 bases respectively, with 11 bases between them. Germline CDR1 and CDR2: MNHNS and SASEGT. This CDR3 is 13 amino acids long. CDR3: CASNSGGNTEAFF. In nucleotides, the CDR3 is TGTGCCAGCAATTCCGGGGGCAACACTGAAGCTTTCTTT.

This clonotype was observed a handful of times. The chain joins TRBV6-2 or TRBV6-3 to TRBJ2-1, with TRBD2 identical over 7 bases. The trim removed 2 bases at V and 10 bases at J, leaving 11 bases unmatched. This CDR3 is 15 amino acids long. From germline, CDR1 is MNHEY and CDR2 SVGEGT. CDR3 amino acids: CASSYPTTGGAEQFF. CDR3 DNA: TGTGCCAGCAGTTACCCCACGACGGGGGGAGCAGAGCAGTTCTTC.

This chain joins TRBV7-2 and TRBJ2-7, with 12 bases aligning to TRBD2. The CDR3 contains 17 residues. Looked up from germline, CDR1 is SGHTA and CDR2 is FQGNSA. V shed 0 bases and J 3 bases; nucleotides not matched to a gene: 6. The chain's CDR3 is CASSLARLAGDGYEQYF. CDR3 DNA sequence: TGTGCCAGCAGCTTAGCCCGACTAGCGGGAGATGGCTACGAGCAGTACTTC.

In this sample, this clonotype turned up a few times. The chain combines TRBV27 with TRBJ2-7; the match to TRBD1 covers 11 bases. The junction had 12 bases not matched to a gene; V was cut back by 6 bases and J by 2 bases. The CDR3 spans 17 residues. Per germline, CDR1 MNHEY and CDR2 SMNVEV (reference sequence). The CDR3 region has the DNA TGTGCCAGCAGGTCCGGTTTGGGACAGGGGGTAACCTACGAGCAGTACTTC. Residues: CASRSGLGQGVTYEQYF.

This sequence joins TRBV18 and TRBJ1-5; no clear D. V lost 1 base to trimming and J lost 6 bases, with 7 bases between them. In germline, CDR1 is KGHSH, CDR2 LQKENI. The CDR3 length is 13 residues. The CDR3 DNA sequence: TGTGCCAGCTCACCACGTGAAGGTCAGCCCCAGCATTTT. Encoded protein: CASSPREGQPQHF.

This rearrangement joins TRBV28 to TRBJ1-1; D is unclear. Germline V gene data show CDR1 as MDHEN and CDR2 as SYDVKM. This CDR3 is built from 14 residues. Trimming removed 4 bases at V and 1 base at J, with 10 bases between. CDR3 region: CASSSQHKNTEAFF. CDR3 DNA sequence: TGTGCCAGCAGTTCTCAACACAAGAACACTGAAGCTTTCTTT.

The V and J genes are TRBV18 and TRBJ2-7; D might be TRBD2 (5 bases). The CDR3 covers 15 residues. Trimming shortened V by 1 base and J by 3 bases, and 13 bases separated the two germline ends. CDR1 KGHSH and CDR2 LQKENI come from the germline V gene. The CDR3: CASSPQAEGGYEQYF. The DNA for the CDR3 is TGTGCCAGCTCACCACAGGCGGAAGGAGGCTACGAGCAGTACTTC. Based on the CDR3 plus reference TRBV18 and TRBJ2-7, the full variable domain is NAGVMQNPRHLVRRRGQEARLRCSPMKGHSHVYWYRQLPEEGLKFMVYLQKENIIDESGMPKERFSAEFPKEGPSILRIQQVVRGDSAAYFCASSPQAEGGYEQYFGPGTRLTVT.

This clonotype is a singleton in its sample. The junction does not match germline at one end; this may be a read error. The rearrangement joins TRBV4-1 to TRBJ1-1, with D possibly TRBD1 on 6 matching bases. Germline CDR1 is MGHRA and CDR2 is YSYEKL. The CDR3 is 18 amino acids. Here the CDR3 reads CASRQDSGLGARGTEAFF. The CDR3 nucleotides read TGCGCCAGCAGACAAGATTCGGGCCTGGGGGCTAGGGGCACTGAAGCTTTCTTT.

The chain joins TRBV12-3 or TRBV12-4 to TRBJ1-5; no clear D gene. The germline V and J ends were trimmed by 4 bases and 5 bases, with 12 bases remaining between them. There are 14 residues in the CDR3. DNA for the CDR3: TGTGCCAGCAGTTCCCCGTTACCCGATCAGCCCCAGCATTTT. It specifies CASSSPLPDQPQHF.

The sample holds many counts of this clonotype. The germline gene is not matched at one end of the junction; a read error may be the cause. This chain uses TRBV6-1 with TRBJ2-1; D uncertain. The CDR3 is made up of 11 amino acids. Germline V lookup: CDR1 MNHNS, CDR2 SASEGT. In nucleotides, the CDR3 is TGTGCCAGCAGTCGCACCGGCCCTCCCCTCTTC. Translating gives CASSRTGPPLF.

This clonotype was seen many times. The J gene is TRBJ2-3, the V gene TRBV6-1; 7 bases match TRBD1. V shed 6 bases, J shed 4 bases, and the junction held 10 bases outside the gene matches. There are 15 residues in the CDR3. Germline V gives CDR1 MNHNS, CDR2 SASEGT. The CDR3 region is CASRPDRESADTQYF. CDR3 nucleotide sequence: TGTGCCAGCAGGCCAGACAGGGAGAGCGCAGATACGCAGTATTTT.

CDR3 region: CASSLVSGGSSYEQYF. The CDR3 bases are TGTGCCAGCAGCTTGGTTAGCGGGGGGAGCTCCTACGAGCAGTACTTC. This chain connects TRBV7-2 to TRBJ2-7; 10 nucleotides align to TRBD2. From germline, CDR1 is SGHTA and CDR2 FQGNSA. Germline trimming cut 3 bases from V and 0 bases from J; bases unmatched to any gene: 5. The CDR3 has 16 amino acids. The whole variable domain, filled in from reference TRBV7-2 and TRBJ2-7, reads GAGVSQSPSNKVTEKGKDVELRCDPISGHTALYWYRQSLGQGLEFLIYFQGNSAPDKSGLPSDRFSAERTGGSVSTLTIQRTQQEDSAVYLCASSLVSGGSSYEQYFGPGTRLTVT.

This sequence joins TRBV18 and TRBJ2-5; D is perhaps TRBD2 (5 bases). Germline V gene data show CDR1 as KGHSH and CDR2 as LQKENI. V shed 6 bases and J shed 2 bases, with 13 bases lying between them. The CDR3 consists of 14 residues. The CDR3 DNA reads TGTGCCAGCTCCCCGGGAAGGCTTCAAGAGACCCAGTACTTC. It yields the protein CASSPGRLQETQYF.